This paragraph reports one T cell receptor beta chain. V lost 3 bases to trimming and J lost 13 bases, with 10 bases between them. Per germline, CDR1 MNHNS and CDR2 SASEGT. This CDR3 region has 12 residues. The entry originates in a study of blood T cell repertoires in COVID-19. For the study at large: Nucleic acid was either cDNA or gDNA, and it came from T cells, B-cell-depleted T cells, or PBMCs.

Profiling relied on immunoSEQ multiplex PCR, and the TCRdb table lists in-frame clones only, not all of them. This table has roughly 140,000 clones, approximately 80% appearing once. The sequence derives from a man aged 65 to 79 with acute or convalescent COVID-19. The chain joins TRBV6-1 to TRBJ1-6; unclear D gene. The specimen was peripheral blood. The CDR3, as DNA: TGTGCCAGCAGTGACGTGAGGGCGCCCCTCCACTTT. It translates to CASSDVRAPLHF.